These 10 T cell receptor beta chains originate from one sample sequenced in a study of T cell responses to AZD1222 COVID-19 vaccine. Measured with immunoSEQ multiplex PCR; TCRdb has only the in-frame clones, and not every one. This table has about 110,000 clones, 65% to 85% appearing once. Sequenced material: peripheral blood, taken on day 0 of AZD1222 vaccination. The receptors shown here come from an adult in good health.

A few counts support this clone. CDR3 protein: CASSEGRRGLRGTEAFF. CDR3 nucleotides: TGCGCCAGCAGTGAGGGAAGACGGGGGTTAAGGGGCACTGAAGCTTTCTTT. This rearrangement joins TRBV10-1 to TRBJ1-1, with D perhaps matching TRBD1 (5 bases). CDR1 WNHNN and CDR2 SYGVQD come from the germline V gene (reference sequence). Trimming left V 2 bases short and J 4 bases short, with 20 bases between. CDR3 size: 17 residues.

V and J are TRBV6-5 and TRBJ1-3, with D maybe TRBD1 (6 bases). This CDR3 contains 16 residues. The germline V and J ends were trimmed by 0 bases and 4 bases, with 13 bases remaining between them. CDR1 is MNHEY, CDR2 SVGAGI, per germline. The CDR3 is CASSYSVRGQGNTIYF. The CDR3 region has the DNA TGTGCCAGCAGTTACTCGGTCAGGGGCCAGGGAAACACCATATATTTT.

In its sample, this clone was seen a few times. The rearrangement uses TRBV19 and TRBJ2-5; 9 bases fit TRBD1. There are 17 residues in the CDR3. Losses at the gene ends were 3 bases for V and 4 bases for J; bases not matched to a gene: 12. Germline-derived CDR1 and CDR2 are LNHDA and SQIVND (reference sequence). The CDR3 sequence is CASSIRPDRGGGETQYF. As DNA, the CDR3 is TGTGCCAGTAGTATTAGACCGGACAGGGGAGGGGGAGAGACCCAGTACTTC.

The sample holds one count of this clone. The V and J genes are TRBV24-1 and TRBJ1-5; D gene ambiguous. There are 16 residues in the CDR3. V dropped 3 bases and J dropped 4 bases, with 15 bases sitting between them. Germline CDR1 is KGHDR and CDR2 is SFDVKD. The CDR3 DNA reads as TGTGCCACCAGTGATAATAGCCAGCCTACTAATCAGCCCCAGCATTTT. This gives the protein CATSDNSQPTNQPQHF.

The chain recombines TRBV6-7 with TRBJ1-1; D not resolved. TRBV6-7 is an ORF, and what it does is uncertain. The CDR3 totals 18 residues. V shed 1 base and J shed 1 base, with 19 bases lying between them. The DNA of the CDR3 is TGTGCCAGCAGTTACTTGGTGACTTCCGACACTAAGAACACTGAAGCTTTCTTT. It specifies CASSYLVTSDTKNTEAFF.

The J gene is TRBJ1-1, the V gene TRBV10-2; D remains ambiguous. Trimming took off 2 bases at V and 3 bases at J, with 7 bases between the two ends. Per the germline V gene, CDR1 is WSHSY and CDR2 is SAAADI. The CDR3 contains 13 residues. CDR3 nucleotides: TGCGCCAGCAGTGAGAACAAGGACACTGAAGCTTTCTTT. Translation: CASSENKDTEAFF.

The chain is built from TRBV20-1 and TRBJ1-6; TRBD1 aligns across 10 bases. Unmatched junction bases numbered 6, after V lost 3 bases and J lost 10 bases. The CDR3 has 14 amino acids. In germline, CDR1 is DFQATT, CDR2 SNEGSKA (reference sequence). The DNA for the CDR3 is TGCAGTGCTAGTAGGGACAGGGGTATCTCACCCCTCCACTTT. Protein product: CSASRDRGISPLHF.

The chain combines TRBV7-2 with TRBJ1-2, with TRBD1 identical over 7 bases. The length of the CDR3 is 18 residues. With V trimmed by 1 base and J by 0 bases, 11 bases remained unmatched. Per germline, CDR1 SGHTA and CDR2 FQGNSA. The CDR3 DNA reads as TGTGCCAGCAGCTTAGACGGCGCAGGGGGGGTCCCTAACTATGGCTACACCTTC. Translated, it gives CASSLDGAGGVPNYGYTF. Looking up the rest from reference TRBV7-2 and TRBJ1-2 gives the full variable domain: GAGVSQSPSNKVTEKGKDVELRCDPISGHTALYWYRQSLGQGLEFLIYFQGNSAPDKSGLPSDRFSAERTGGSVSTLTIQRTQQEDSAVYLCASSLDGAGGVPNYGYTFGSGTRLTVV.

This clone was observed once. V usage is TRBV24-1 and J usage is TRBJ1-1; 8 bases are a match to TRBD1. The CDR3 extends over 13 amino acids. CDR1 is KGHDR and CDR2 is SFDVKD in the germline V gene. With 6 bases clipped from V and 4 bases from J, the junction kept 3 bases outside the gene matches. In nucleotides, the CDR3 is TGTGCCACCAGTCGACAGGGGAGCACTGAAGCTTTCTTT. Amino acid sequence: CATSRQGSTEAFF.

The rearrangement joins TRBV12-3 or TRBV12-4 to TRBJ2-7; D is possibly TRBD2 (6 bases). The CDR3 contains 12 residues. The germline V and J ends were trimmed by 6 bases and 6 bases, with 12 bases remaining between them. CDR3 nucleotide sequence: TGTGCCAGCAGGGGGGGAAACATCGAGCAGTACTTC. It yields the protein CASRGGNIEQYF.